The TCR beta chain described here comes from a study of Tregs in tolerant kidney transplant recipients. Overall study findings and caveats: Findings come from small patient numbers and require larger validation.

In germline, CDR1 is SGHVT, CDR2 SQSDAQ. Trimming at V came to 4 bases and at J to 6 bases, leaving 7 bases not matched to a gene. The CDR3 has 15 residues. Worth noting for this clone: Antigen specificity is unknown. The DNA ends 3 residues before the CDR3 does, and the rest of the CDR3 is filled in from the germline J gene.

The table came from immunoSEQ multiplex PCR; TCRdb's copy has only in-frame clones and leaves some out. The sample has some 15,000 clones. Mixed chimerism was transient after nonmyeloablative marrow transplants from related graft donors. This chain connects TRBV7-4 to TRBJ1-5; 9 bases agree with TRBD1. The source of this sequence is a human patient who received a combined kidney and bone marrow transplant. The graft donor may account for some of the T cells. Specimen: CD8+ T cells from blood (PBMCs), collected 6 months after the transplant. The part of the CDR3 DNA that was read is TGTGCCAGCAGCTCAGGGACAGGGACGGGTCAGCCC. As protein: CASSSGTGTGQP. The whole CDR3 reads CASSSGTGTGQPQHF.